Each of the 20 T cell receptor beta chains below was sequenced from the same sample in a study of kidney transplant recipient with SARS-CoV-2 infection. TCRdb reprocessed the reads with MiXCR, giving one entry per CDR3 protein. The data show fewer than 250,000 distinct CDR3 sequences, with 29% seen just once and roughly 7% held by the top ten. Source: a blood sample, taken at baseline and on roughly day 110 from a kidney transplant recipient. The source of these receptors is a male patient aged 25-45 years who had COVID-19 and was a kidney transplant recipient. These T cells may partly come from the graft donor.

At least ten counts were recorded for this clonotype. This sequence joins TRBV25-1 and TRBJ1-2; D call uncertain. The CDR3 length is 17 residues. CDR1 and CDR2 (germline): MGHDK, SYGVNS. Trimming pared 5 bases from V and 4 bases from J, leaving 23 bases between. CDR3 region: CASSSDSELGKTYGYTF. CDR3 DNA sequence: TGTGCCAGCAGTTCCGACTCAGAACTGGGAAAGACCTATGGCTACACCTTC.

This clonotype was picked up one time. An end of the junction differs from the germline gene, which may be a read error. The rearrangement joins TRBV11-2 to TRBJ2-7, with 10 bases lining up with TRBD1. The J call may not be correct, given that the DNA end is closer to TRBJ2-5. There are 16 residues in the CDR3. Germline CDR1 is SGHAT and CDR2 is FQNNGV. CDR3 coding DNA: TGTGCTAGCAGCCTGACGGGACAGGGGAACATGGAGACCCAGTACTTC. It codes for CASSLTGQGNMETQYF.

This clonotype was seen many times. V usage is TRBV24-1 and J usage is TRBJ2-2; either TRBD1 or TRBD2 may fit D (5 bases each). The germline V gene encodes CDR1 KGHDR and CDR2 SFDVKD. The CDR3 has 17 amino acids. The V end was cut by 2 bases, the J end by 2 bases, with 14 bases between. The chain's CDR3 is CATSDSGTPKNTGELFF. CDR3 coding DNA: TGTGCCACCAGTGATTCCGGGACCCCCAAAAACACCGGGGAGCTGTTTTTT.

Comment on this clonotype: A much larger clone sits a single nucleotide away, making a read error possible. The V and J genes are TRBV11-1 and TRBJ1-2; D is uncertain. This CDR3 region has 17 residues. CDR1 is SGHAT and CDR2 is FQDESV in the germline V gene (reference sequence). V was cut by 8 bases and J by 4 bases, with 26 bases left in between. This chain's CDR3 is CASGPRLKAGKTYGYTF. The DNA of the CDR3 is TGTGCCAGCGGCCCAAGGCTTAAGGCTGGAAAGACCTATGGCTACACCTTC.

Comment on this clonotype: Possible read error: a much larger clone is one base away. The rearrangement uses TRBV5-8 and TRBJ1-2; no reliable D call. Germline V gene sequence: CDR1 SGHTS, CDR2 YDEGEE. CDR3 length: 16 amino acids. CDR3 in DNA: TGTGCCAGCGGAATTCGTCATCCACGAAAGACCTATGGCCACACCTTC. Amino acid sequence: CASGIRHPRKTYGHTF.

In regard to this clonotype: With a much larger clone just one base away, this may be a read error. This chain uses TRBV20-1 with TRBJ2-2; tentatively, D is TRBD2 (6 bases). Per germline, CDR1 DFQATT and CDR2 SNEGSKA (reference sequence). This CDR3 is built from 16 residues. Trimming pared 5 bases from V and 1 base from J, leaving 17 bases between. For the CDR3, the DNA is TGCAGTGCTGGAGGGGATTCAGCGGAGAACACCGGGGAGCTGTTTTTT. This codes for CSAGGDSAENTGELFF.

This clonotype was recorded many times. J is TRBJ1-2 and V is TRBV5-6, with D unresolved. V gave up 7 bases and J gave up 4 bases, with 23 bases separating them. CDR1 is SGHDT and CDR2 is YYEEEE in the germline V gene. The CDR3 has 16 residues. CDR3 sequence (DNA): TGTGCCAGCTCTTTATCCAATAGTCGAAAGACCTATGGCTACACCTTC. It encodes CASSLSNSRKTYGYTF.

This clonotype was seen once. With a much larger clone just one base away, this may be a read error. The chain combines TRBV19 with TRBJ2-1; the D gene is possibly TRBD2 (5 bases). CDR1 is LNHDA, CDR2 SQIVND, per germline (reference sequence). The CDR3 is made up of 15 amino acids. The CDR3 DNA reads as TGTGCCAGTAGTATAGCCGGGATAACCCCCCGAGAGCGGTTCTTC. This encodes CASSIAGITPRERFF.

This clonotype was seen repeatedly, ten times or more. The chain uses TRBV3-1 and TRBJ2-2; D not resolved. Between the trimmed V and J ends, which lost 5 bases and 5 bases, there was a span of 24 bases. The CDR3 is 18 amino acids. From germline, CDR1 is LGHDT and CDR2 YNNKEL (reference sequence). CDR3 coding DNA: TGTGCCAGCAGCGAGGCGACTCCCATTTCAGGCTTGACCGGGGAGCTGTTTTTT. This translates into CASSEATPISGLTGELFF.

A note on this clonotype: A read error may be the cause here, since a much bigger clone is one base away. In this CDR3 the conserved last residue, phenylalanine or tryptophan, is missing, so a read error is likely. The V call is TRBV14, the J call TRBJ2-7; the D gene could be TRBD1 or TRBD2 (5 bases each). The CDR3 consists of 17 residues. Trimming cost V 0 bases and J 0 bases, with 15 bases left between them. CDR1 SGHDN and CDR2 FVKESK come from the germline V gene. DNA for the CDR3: TGTGCCAGCAGCCAAGAGAGGGGATCTTGGGGCTCCTACGAGCAGTACATC. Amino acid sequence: CASSQERGSWGSYEQYI.

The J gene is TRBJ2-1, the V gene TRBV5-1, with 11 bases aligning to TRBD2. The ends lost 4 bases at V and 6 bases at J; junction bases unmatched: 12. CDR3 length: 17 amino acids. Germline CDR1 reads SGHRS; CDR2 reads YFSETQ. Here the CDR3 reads CASSPSSSGRVGNEQFF. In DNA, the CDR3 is TGCGCCAGCAGCCCCTCGAGTAGCGGGAGGGTCGGCAATGAGCAGTTCTTC.

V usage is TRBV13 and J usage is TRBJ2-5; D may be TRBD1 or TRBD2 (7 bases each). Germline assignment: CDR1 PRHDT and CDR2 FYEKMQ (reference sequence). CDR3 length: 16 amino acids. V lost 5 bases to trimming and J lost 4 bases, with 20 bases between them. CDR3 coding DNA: TGTGCCAGCAGCCCCTTGGGGGGGGGACAGAGAGAGACCCAGTACTTC. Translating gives CASSPLGGGQRETQYF.

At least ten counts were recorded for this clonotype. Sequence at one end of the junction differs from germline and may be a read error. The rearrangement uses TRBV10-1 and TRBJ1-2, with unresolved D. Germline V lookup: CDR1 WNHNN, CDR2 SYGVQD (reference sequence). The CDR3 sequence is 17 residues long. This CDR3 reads CASSAVLRSRKTYGYTF. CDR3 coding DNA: TGTGCCAGCAGTGCGGTCCTACGCTCTAGAAAGACCTATGGCTACACCTTC.

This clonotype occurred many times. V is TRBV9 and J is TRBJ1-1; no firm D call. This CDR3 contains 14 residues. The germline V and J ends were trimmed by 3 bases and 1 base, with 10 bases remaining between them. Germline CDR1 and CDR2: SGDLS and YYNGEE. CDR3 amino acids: CASSADPWNTEAFF. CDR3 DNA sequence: TGTGCCAGCAGCGCGGACCCCTGGAACACTGAAGCTTTCTTT.

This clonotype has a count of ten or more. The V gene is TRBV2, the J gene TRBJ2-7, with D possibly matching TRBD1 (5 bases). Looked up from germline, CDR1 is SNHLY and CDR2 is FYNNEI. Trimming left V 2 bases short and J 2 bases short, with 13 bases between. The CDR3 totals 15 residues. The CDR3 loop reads CASSERSGFAYEQYF. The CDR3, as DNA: TGTGCCAGCAGTGAAAGGTCAGGGTTTGCCTACGAGCAGTACTTC. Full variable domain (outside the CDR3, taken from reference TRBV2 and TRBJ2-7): EPEVTQTPSHQVTQMGQEVILRCVPISNHLYFYWYRQILGQKVEFLVSFYNNEISEKSEIFDDQFSVERPDGSNFTLKIRSTKLEDSAMYFCASSERSGFAYEQYFGPGTRLTVT.

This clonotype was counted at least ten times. The CDR3 nucleotides are TGTGCCTGGACCCATCAGGCCTCCTACGAGCAGTACTTC. Encoded protein: CAWTHQASYEQYF. The V gene is TRBV30, the J gene TRBJ2-7, with no clear D. The CDR3 runs to 13 residues. Trimming pared 4 bases from V and 0 bases from J, leaving 10 bases between. Per the germline V gene, CDR1 is GTSNPN and CDR2 is SVGIG (reference sequence). Supplemented by reference TRBV30 and TRBJ2-7, the full variable domain reads SQTIHQWPATLVQPVGSPLSLECTVEGTSNPNLYWYRQAAGRGLQLLFYSVGIGQISSEVPQNLSASRPQDRQFILSSKKLLLSDSGFYLCAWTHQASYEQYFGPGTRLTVT.

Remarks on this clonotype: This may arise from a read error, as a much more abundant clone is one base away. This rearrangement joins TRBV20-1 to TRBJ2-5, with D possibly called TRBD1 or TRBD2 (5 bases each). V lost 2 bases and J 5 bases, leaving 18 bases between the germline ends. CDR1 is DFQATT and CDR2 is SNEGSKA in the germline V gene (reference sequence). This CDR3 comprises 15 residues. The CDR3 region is CSARLPTGASETQYF. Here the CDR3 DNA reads TGCAGTGCTAGACTACCCACCGGGGCATCCGAGACCCAGTACTTC.

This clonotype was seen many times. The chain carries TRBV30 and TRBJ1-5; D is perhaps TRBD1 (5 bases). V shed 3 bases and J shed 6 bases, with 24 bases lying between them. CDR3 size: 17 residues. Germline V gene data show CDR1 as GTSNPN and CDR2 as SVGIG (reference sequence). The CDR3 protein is CAWSPIRSGTGSQPQHF. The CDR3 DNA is TGTGCCTGGAGCCCCATTCGATCAGGGACTGGGAGTCAGCCCCAGCATTTT.

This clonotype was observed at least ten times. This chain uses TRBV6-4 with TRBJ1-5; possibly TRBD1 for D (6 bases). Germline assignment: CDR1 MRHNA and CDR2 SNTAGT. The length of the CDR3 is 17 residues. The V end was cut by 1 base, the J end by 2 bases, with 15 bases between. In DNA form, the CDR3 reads TGTGCCAGCAGTGACTGTATGACAGGACAATGCAATCAGCCCCAGCATTTT. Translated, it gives CASSDCMTGQCNQPQHF.

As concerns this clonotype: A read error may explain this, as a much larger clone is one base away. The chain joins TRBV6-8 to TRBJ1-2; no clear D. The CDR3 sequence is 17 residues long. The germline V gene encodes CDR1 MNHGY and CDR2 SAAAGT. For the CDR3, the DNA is TGTGCCAGCAGTTTCTGGGTACGCTCTAGAAAGACCTATGGCTACGCCTTC. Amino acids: CASSFWVRSRKTYGYAF.